The 2 T cell receptor beta chains below come from one sample, sequenced in a study of graft-versus-host responses after intestinal transplantation. Antigens of these TCRs are unknown. Sequencing was performed with immunoSEQ multiplex PCR; in TCRdb, only in-frame clones are kept and a portion is missing. Among roughly 120,000 clones listed, around nine tenths were seen once. The sequences come from unstimulated CD4+ T cells sorted from spleen or lymph node cells, collected before intestinal transplant. The source of these receptors is a human donor who received an intestinal transplant.

The CDR3 loop reads CASSLVRFGRVHEQYF. The CDR3 DNA reads TGTGCCAGCAGCTTGGTTCGTTTCGGCAGGGTCCACGAGCAGTACTTC. The chain combines TRBV5-4 with TRBJ2-7; a weak D match, TRBD1 (5 bases). The CDR3 has 16 residues. In germline, CDR1 is SGHNT, CDR2 YYREEE (reference sequence). Trimming took 0 bases from V and 5 from J, leaving 18 bases between them. Complete variable domain (other parts from reference TRBV5-4 and TRBJ2-7): ETGVTQSPTHLIKTRGQQVTLRCSSQSGHNTVSWYQQALGQGPQFIFQYYREEENGRGNFPPRFSGLQFPNYSSELNVNALELDDSALYLCASSLVRFGRVHEQYFGPGTRLTVT.

This rearrangement joins TRBV20-1 to TRBJ1-2; D uncertain. With 3 bases removed from V and 8 bases from J, the gap between germline ends came to 10 bases. CDR1 DFQATT and CDR2 SNEGSKA come from the germline V gene (reference sequence). This CDR3 comprises 11 residues. For the CDR3, the DNA is TGCAGTGCTAGTGGGCAATGGGGCTACACCTTC. Its protein is CSASGQWGYTF.